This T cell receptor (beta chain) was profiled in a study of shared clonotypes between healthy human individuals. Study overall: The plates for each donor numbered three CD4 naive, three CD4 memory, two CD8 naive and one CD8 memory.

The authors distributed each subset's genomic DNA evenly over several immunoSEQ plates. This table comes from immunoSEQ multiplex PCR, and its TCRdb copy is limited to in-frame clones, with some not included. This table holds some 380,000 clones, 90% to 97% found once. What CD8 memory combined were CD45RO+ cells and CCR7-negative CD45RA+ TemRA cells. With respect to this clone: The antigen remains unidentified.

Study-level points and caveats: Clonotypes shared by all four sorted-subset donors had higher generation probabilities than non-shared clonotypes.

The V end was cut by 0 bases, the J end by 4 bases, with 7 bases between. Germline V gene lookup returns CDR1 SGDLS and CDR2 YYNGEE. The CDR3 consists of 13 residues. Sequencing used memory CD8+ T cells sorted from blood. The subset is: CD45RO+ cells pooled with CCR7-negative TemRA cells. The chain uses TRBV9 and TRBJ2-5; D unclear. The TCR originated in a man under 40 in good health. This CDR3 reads CASSVGSGETQYF. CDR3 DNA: TGTGCCAGCAGCGTAGGGAGTGGAGAGACCCAGTACTTC.